The 8 T cell receptor beta chains below all came from one sample that was sequenced in a study of cytomegalovirus exposure and HLA in healthy donors. The PCR employed 60 Vbeta primers together with 13 Jbeta primers. Using immunoSEQ multiplex PCR, the repertoire was profiled, and TCRdb retains in-frame clones only, with some absent. The data contain 150,000 to 200,000 clones, about 79% of them singletons. The specimen sequenced was PBMCs. The receptors derive from a woman aged 50 to 60 in good health and CMV-seronegative.

This chain uses TRBV9 with TRBJ2-7, with 7 bases identical to TRBD2. This CDR3 contains 14 residues. V shed 4 bases and J 5 bases; nucleotides not matched to a gene: 9. CDR1 and CDR2 (germline): SGDLS, YYNGEE. CDR3 loop: CASSPGLGVHEQYF. CDR3 bases: TGTGCCAGCAGCCCCGGACTAGGGGTCCACGAGCAGTACTTC.

The chain links TRBV11-3 to TRBJ2-3; D is ambiguous. V was shortened by 0 bases and J by 4 bases, with 8 bases between the two germline ends. The CDR3 is 14 residues long. From germline, CDR1 is SGHNT and CDR2 YENEEA. For the CDR3, the DNA is TGTGCCAGCAGCTTAGATCCCCTCTCAGATACGCAGTATTTT. It translates to CASSLDPLSDTQYF.

This clone occurred a few times. This same CDR3 is encoded by further DNA sequences in the sample. This sequence joins TRBV29-1 and TRBJ2-7, with 8 bases aligning to TRBD1. The germline CDR1 and CDR2 sequences are SQVTM and ANQGSEA. This CDR3 has 12 amino acids. Trimming cost V 5 bases and J 2 bases; bases outside gene matches: 2. Here the CDR3 DNA reads TGCAGCGTTCGGACAGGGCCCTACGAGCAGTACTTC. It codes for CSVRTGPYEQYF.

The chain has TRBV7-2 and TRBJ2-1; D possibly corresponds to TRBD2 (5 bases). The CDR3 consists of 15 residues. V lost 1 base to trimming and J lost 0 bases, with 7 bases between them. CDR1 and CDR2 (germline): SGHTA, FQGNSA. The CDR3 DNA sequence: TGTGCCAGCAGCTTAGTACGGGGCTCCTACAATGAGCAGTTCTTC. As protein: CASSLVRGSYNEQFF.

The CDR3 DNA reads TGTGCCACCTCAGTTTCATATAACTATGGCTACACCTTC. Its translation is CATSVSYNYGYTF. The genes are TRBV28 and TRBJ1-2, with no clear D. V lost 10 bases to trimming and J lost 1 base, with 13 bases between them. The CDR3 consists of 13 residues. Germline CDR1 and CDR2: MDHEN and SYDVKM.

CDR3 in DNA: TGTGCCGGAAAGGACAGGGCCTATGGCTACACCTTC. Protein sequence: CAGKDRAYGYTF. J is TRBJ1-2 and V is TRBV19; 8 nucleotides match TRBD1. The V segment lost 11 bases and the J segment 4 bases; nucleotides outside the gene matches: 6. This CDR3 is 12 amino acids long. CDR1 is LNHDA and CDR2 is SQIVND in the germline V gene (reference sequence).

The V and J genes are TRBV6-1 and TRBJ1-4; TRBD1 might be the D (5 bases). The CDR3 consists of 14 residues. Germline lookup yields CDR1 MNHNS and CDR2 SASEGT. V was pared by 8 bases and J by 2 bases, with 12 bases between. In DNA, the CDR3 is TGTGCCAGCCGTCGACAGTCGACTAATGAAAAACTGTTTTTT. Translating it yields CASRRQSTNEKLFF.

The CDR3, as DNA: TGCGCCAGCAGCCAAACTAGCGGGGGGGCCGGGGACATTCAGTACTTC. It specifies CASSQTSGGAGDIQYF. This chain joins TRBV4-3 and TRBJ2-4, with TRBD2 identical over 13 bases. The CDR3 is 16 amino acids. J lost 8 bases, V lost 2 bases, and 6 bases had no gene match. Germline V gene lookup returns CDR1 LGHNA and CDR2 YSLEER.